This entry lists 10 T cell receptor beta chains sequenced from one sample in a study of cytomegalovirus exposure and HLA in healthy donors. The PCR used 60 Vbeta and 13 Jbeta primers. Some clones are missing from TCRdb's copy, which holds only in-frame ones; the method was immunoSEQ multiplex PCR. The sample lists approximately 190,000 clones; approximately 80% were seen once. Sequencing used PBMCs. These receptors originate from a boy aged 2 to 10 in good health and CMV-seronegative.

This clone is a singleton in its sample. The V gene is TRBV19, the J gene TRBJ2-5; TRBD2 is a possible D gene (6 bases). The closer fit of TRBJ2-7 to the DNA end suggests the J call may be wrong. The CDR3 loop spans 16 amino acids. CDR1 LNHDA and CDR2 SQIVND come from the germline V gene (reference sequence). This chain's CDR3 is CASSTSGLPTLYEQYF. The CDR3, as DNA: TGTGCCAGTAGTACTTCGGGACTTCCCACTCTTTACGAGCAGTACTTC.

The V and J genes are TRBV2 and TRBJ2-7; D perhaps matches TRBD2 (6 bases). The germline CDR1 and CDR2 sequences are SNHLY and FYNNEI. Trimming shortened V by 4 bases and J by 3 bases, and 10 bases separated the two germline ends. The CDR3 consists of 13 residues. Here the CDR3 DNA reads TGTGCCAGCAGTGGGGGGGTAGGCTACGAGCAGTACTTC. Translating gives CASSGGVGYEQYF.

This clone was counted between two and nine times. The chain joins TRBV4-3 to TRBJ2-1; 13 bases align to TRBD2. Per germline, CDR1 LGHNA and CDR2 YSLEER. CDR3 length equals 15 residues. The V gene end was trimmed by 4 bases and the J gene end by 7 bases; junction bases not matched to a gene: 4. CDR3 protein: CASSPLAGGQNEQFF. The DNA of the CDR3 is TGCGCCAGCAGCCCACTAGCGGGGGGGCAGAATGAGCAGTTCTTC.

J is TRBJ1-2 and V is TRBV7-2; 10 bases are a match to TRBD1. The V gene's germline CDR1 is SGHTA and CDR2 FQGNSA. This CDR3 has 15 amino acids. The V segment lost 5 bases and the J segment 8 bases; nucleotides outside the gene matches: 11. CDR3 sequence (DNA): TGTGCCAGCAGCCCCCCCCGGGGACAGGGGATCGGCTACACCTTC. Translation gives CASSPPRGQGIGYTF.

This chain links TRBV27 with TRBJ2-1; D is uncertain. Per the germline V gene, CDR1 is MNHEY and CDR2 is SMNVEV (reference sequence). V was shortened by 0 bases and J by 7 bases, with 13 bases between the two germline ends. This CDR3 is built from 15 residues. CDR3 loop: CASSLSTVLLNEQFF. CDR3 sequence (DNA): TGTGCCAGCAGTTTATCCACAGTGTTGTTGAATGAGCAGTTCTTC.

The rearrangement joins TRBV7-2 to TRBJ1-3; the D gene is possibly TRBD1 (5 bases). This CDR3 region has 18 residues. Trimming cost V 1 base and J 0 bases, with 16 bases left between them. Germline CDR1 is SGHTA and CDR2 is FQGNSA. CDR3 amino acids: CASSLVGASIDSGNTIYF. CDR3 sequence (DNA): TGTGCCAGCAGCTTAGTTGGGGCGTCGATTGACTCTGGAAACACCATATATTTT.

The chain links TRBV14 to TRBJ2-7; TRBD1 is a possible D gene (6 bases). The CDR3 totals 15 residues. CDR1 and CDR2 from the germline V gene are SGHDN and FVKESK. V lost 4 bases, J lost 3 bases, and 16 bases lay in between. This CDR3 reads CASSPRDKKFYEQYF. CDR3 DNA sequence: TGTGCCAGCAGCCCCCGGGACAAAAAATTCTACGAGCAGTACTTC.

The table lists this clone with a count of one. This rearrangement joins TRBV27 to TRBJ2-5; TRBD2 might be the D (6 bases). Germline CDR1 is MNHEY and CDR2 is SMNVEV (reference sequence). The CDR3 is 14 residues long. With 8 bases removed from V and 5 bases from J, the gap between germline ends came to 18 bases. In DNA, the CDR3 is TGTGCCAGCGGGGACTGGGGGGTTGGGGAGACCCAGTACTTC. Translation: CASGDWGVGETQYF.

The chain has TRBV6-5 and TRBJ1-2; TRBD1 agrees at 7 bases. The CDR3 covers 15 residues. After removal of 0 bases from V and 5 bases from J, the junction contained 6 bases not matched to a gene. Germline CDR1 reads MNHEY; CDR2 reads SVGAGI. The CDR3 DNA follows: TGTGCCAGCAGTTACTCGCACAGGGGATGGTATGGCTACACCTTC. Its protein is CASSYSHRGWYGYTF.

This chain uses TRBV2 with TRBJ1-1; TRBD1 aligns across 7 bases. Germline lookup yields CDR1 SNHLY and CDR2 FYNNEI. The CDR3 runs to 14 residues. Unmatched junction bases numbered 11, after V lost 8 bases and J lost 5 bases. The CDR3 DNA follows: TGTGCCAGCCGTCGCAACGCAGGGGGGACTGAAGCTTTCTTT. Protein sequence: CASRRNAGGTEAFF.